These 11 T cell receptor beta chains came from one sample sequenced in a study of tumor and adjacent non-tumor tissue in lung cancer. A modified ARM-PCR protocol with three rounds of nested PCR amplified TCRbeta. One entry per CDR3 protein results from TCRdb running MiXCR on the multiplex PCR reads. The sample records under 150,000 distinct CDR3 sequences, around 65% being singletons. This sample's RNA came from whole unsorted tissue. The sequencing input was lung tumor tissue. The receptors were sampled from a man aged 55 to 70 with small cell lung cancer.

Concerning this clonotype: Since the CDR3 does not end with the conserved phenylalanine or tryptophan, this likely comes from a read error. The chain links TRBV11-2 to TRBJ1-1; possible D gene TRBD1, 5 bases. The CDR3 extends over 14 amino acids. Trimming stripped 1 base from V and 10 bases from J, with 16 bases between. The V gene's germline CDR1 is SGHAT and CDR2 FQNNGV. The CDR3 DNA reads TGTGCCAGCAGCTTAGTTAGGAGGGGTACAGCAGCTTTCTTA. This translates into CASSLVRRGTAAFL.

On this clonotype itself: This may be a read error: a much more frequent sequence differs by one nucleotide. J is TRBJ2-1 and V is TRBV5-6, with TRBD2 identical over 9 bases. The length of the CDR3 is 15 residues. Germline V CDR1 and CDR2: SGHDT, YYEEEE. J lost 6 bases, V lost 0 bases, and 4 bases had no gene match. CDR3 bases: TGTGCCAGCAGCTTGGTGGTTAGCGGGGGCAATGAGCAGTTCTTC. Encoded protein: CASSLVVSGGNEQFF.

The V call is TRBV5-1, the J call TRBJ2-2; 9 bases are shared with TRBD2. The CDR3 loop spans 17 amino acids. Trimming at V came to 4 bases and at J to 10 bases, leaving 17 bases not matched to a gene. Germline V gene lookup returns CDR1 SGHRS and CDR2 YFSETQ. As DNA, the CDR3 is TGCGCCAGCAGCCTAGGACTAGCGAGAGGCAGTATGGAGGAGCTGTTTTTT. Translating it yields CASSLGLARGSMEELFF.

In the case of this clonotype: The conserved final phenylalanine or tryptophan is absent from the CDR3, which likely points to a read error. V is TRBV6-5 and J is TRBJ1-1; unclear D gene. Germline CDR1 MNHEY, CDR2 SVGAGI. The CDR3 consists of 13 residues. The CDR3 sequence is CTSSYFLGTEAFL. The CDR3 DNA reads as TGTACCAGCAGTTATTTTCTAGGAACTGAAGCTTTCCTT.

The chain couples TRBV5-6 to TRBJ1-2; no clear D gene. The CDR3 length is 15 residues. The germline V gene encodes CDR1 SGHDT and CDR2 YYEEEE. V dropped 0 bases and J dropped 5 bases, with 14 bases sitting between them. The DNA of the CDR3 is TGTGCCAGCAGCTTGGTTAGCCTAACGGAGTATGGCTACACCTTC. Protein: CASSLVSLTEYGYTF.

For this clonotype: One end of the junction fails to match germline, which may point to a read error. J is TRBJ2-3 and V is TRBV5-4; D possibly corresponds to TRBD2 (6 bases). The CDR3 contains 16 residues. Germline CDR1 SGHNT, CDR2 YYREEE (reference sequence). In DNA form, the CDR3 reads TGTGCCAGTAGCTGGAGAACCGGGAGAGGGACAGATACGCAGTATTTT. Protein sequence: CASSWRTGRGTDTQYF.

This clonotype was observed many times. The V and J genes are TRBV29-1 and TRBJ2-7, with D perhaps TRBD1 (5 bases). Trimming removed 6 bases from V and 4 bases from J, with 10 bases in between. Germline V gene lookup returns CDR1 SQVTM and CDR2 ANQGSEA. The CDR3 is made up of 11 amino acids. CDR3 residues: CSVLQGYEQYV. CDR3 in DNA: TGCAGCGTACTTCAGGGATACGAGCAGTACGTC.

This chain links TRBV4-2 with TRBJ2-5; perhaps TRBD2 as D (5 bases). The CDR3 contains 16 residues. Germline V lookup: CDR1 LGHNA, CDR2 YNFKEQ. V gave up 1 base and J gave up 0 bases, with 12 bases separating them. The CDR3 spells CASSQGIERNQETQYF. In nucleotides, the CDR3 is TGTGCCAGCAGCCAAGGCATCGAGCGGAACCAAGAGACCCAGTACTTC.

As regards this clonotype: This may arise from a read error, as a much more abundant clone is one base away. The CDR3 nucleotides are TGCAGTGCTAGAGGACTGAGCGGCCCCGTGGATACGCAGTATTTT. This sequence encodes CSARGLSGPVDTQYF. The J gene is TRBJ2-3, the V gene TRBV20-1; possibly TRBD2 for D (5 bases). The CDR3 contains 15 residues. Germline CDR1 is DFQATT and CDR2 is SNEGSKA (reference sequence). Trimming left V 1 base short and J 6 bases short, with 17 bases between.

As to this clonotype: The junction differs from germline at one of its ends, possibly a read error. The J gene is TRBJ2-1, the V gene TRBV11-2, with 15 bases that match TRBD2. Germline CDR1 reads SGHAT; CDR2 reads FQNNGV. The CDR3 totals 18 residues. CDR3 nucleotide sequence: TGTGTCAGCAGCTCTCAAGGACTAGCGGGAGGGTCAGGCAATGAGCAGTTCTTC. Residues: CVSSSQGLAGGSGNEQFF.

As regards this clonotype: A junction end diverges from the germline sequence, so it may reflect a read error. The V call is TRBV7-9, the J call TRBJ2-7; D is possibly TRBD2 (5 bases). Germline V gives CDR1 SEHNR, CDR2 FQNEAQ (reference sequence). The CDR3 is 14 amino acids. The CDR3: CAGSLGSVSYEQYF. Written as DNA, the CDR3 is TGTGCCGGCAGCCTTGGTAGCGTGAGTTACGAGCAGTACTTC. The full variable domain, rest sourced from reference TRBV7-9 and TRBJ2-7, is DTGVSQNPRHKITKRGQNVTFRCDPISEHNRLYWYRQTLGQGPEFLTYFQNEAQLEKSRLLSDRFSAERPKGSFSTLEIQRTEQGDSAMYLCAGSLGSVSYEQYFGPGTRLTVT.